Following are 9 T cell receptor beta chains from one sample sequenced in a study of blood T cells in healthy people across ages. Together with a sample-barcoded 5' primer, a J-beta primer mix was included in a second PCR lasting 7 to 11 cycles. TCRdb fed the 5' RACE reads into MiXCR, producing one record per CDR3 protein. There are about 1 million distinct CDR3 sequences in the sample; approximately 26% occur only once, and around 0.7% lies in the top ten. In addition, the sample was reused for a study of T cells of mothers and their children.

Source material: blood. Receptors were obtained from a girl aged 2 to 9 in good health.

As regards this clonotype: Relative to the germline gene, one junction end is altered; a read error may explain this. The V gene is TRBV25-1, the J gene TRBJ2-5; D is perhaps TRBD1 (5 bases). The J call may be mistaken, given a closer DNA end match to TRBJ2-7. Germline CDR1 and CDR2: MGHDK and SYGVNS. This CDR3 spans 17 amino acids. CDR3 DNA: TGTGCCGGCAGTGAATATAACTTAATGGGGCTCCACTACGAGCAGTACTTC. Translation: CAGSEYNLMGLHYEQYF.

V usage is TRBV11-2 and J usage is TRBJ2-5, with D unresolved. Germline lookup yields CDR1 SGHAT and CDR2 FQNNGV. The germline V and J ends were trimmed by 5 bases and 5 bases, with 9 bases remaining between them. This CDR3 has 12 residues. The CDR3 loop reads CASSPILETQYF. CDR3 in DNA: TGTGCCAGCAGCCCAATATTGGAGACCCAGTACTTC.

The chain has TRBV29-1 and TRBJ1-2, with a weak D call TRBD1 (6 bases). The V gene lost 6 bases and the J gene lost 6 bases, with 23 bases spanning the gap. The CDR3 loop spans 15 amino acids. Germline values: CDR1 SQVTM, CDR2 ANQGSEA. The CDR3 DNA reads TGCAGCGTCCCCCCATACAGGGAAAAGAGGAATGGCTACACCTTC. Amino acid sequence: CSVPPYREKRNGYTF.

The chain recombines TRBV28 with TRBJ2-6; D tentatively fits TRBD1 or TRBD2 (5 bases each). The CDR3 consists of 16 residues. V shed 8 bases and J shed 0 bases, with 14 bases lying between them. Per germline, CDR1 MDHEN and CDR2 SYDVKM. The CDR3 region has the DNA TGTGCCAGCGATCCCGGGGCCTACTCTGGGGCCAACGTCCTGACTTTC. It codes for CASDPGAYSGANVLTF.

CDR3 residues: CASSLYPREGHEQFF. The CDR3 DNA follows: TGTGCCAGCAGTTTATATCCGCGGGAGGGCCATGAGCAGTTCTTC. The chain carries TRBV12-3 or TRBV12-4 and TRBJ2-1, with TRBD2 matching over 9 bases. V was pared by 2 bases and J by 8 bases, with 7 bases of the junction left unmatched. This CDR3 has 15 amino acids.

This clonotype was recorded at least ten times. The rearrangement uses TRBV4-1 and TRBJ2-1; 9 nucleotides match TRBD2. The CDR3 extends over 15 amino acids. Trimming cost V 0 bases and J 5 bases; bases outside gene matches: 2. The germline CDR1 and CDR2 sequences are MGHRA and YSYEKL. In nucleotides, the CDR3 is TGCGCCAGCAGCCAAGATGCTAGCGGGAACAATGAGCAGTTCTTC. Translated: CASSQDASGNNEQFF.

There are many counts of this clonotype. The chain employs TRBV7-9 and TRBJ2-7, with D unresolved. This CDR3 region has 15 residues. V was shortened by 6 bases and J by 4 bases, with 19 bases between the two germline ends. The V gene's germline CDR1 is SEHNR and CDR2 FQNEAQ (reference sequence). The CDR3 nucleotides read TGTGCCAGCAGTCCATCAGCCAACCACATTTACGAGCAGTACTTC. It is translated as CASSPSANHIYEQYF.

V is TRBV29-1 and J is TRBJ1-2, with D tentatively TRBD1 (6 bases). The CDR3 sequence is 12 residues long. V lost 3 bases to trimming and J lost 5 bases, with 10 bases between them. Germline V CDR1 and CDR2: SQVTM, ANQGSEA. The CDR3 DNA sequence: TGCAGCGTTGAGCGGACAGCGTATGGCTACACCTTC. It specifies CSVERTAYGYTF.

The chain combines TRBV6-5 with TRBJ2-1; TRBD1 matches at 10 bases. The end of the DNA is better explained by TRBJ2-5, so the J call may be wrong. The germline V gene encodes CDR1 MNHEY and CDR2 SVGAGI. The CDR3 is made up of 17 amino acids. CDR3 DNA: TGTGCCAGCAGTTTCTCTTTCCGGACAGGGGGGGAAGAGACCCAGTACTTC. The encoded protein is CASSFSFRTGGEETQYF.